This is a list of T cell receptor beta chains from one sample in a study of blood T cell repertoires in COVID-19. Using immunoSEQ multiplex PCR, the repertoire was profiled, and TCRdb retains in-frame clones only, with some absent. In the table there are 55,000 to 85,000 clones, 81% of which are singletons. The sample was peripheral blood. These receptors came from a woman in her 70s with acute or convalescent COVID-19. Each CDR3 is given with its conserved first and last residue. The order of the fields is D gene, V gene, J gene, clone size, CDR3 DNA, CDR3 protein. D genes are given only for firm matches. Size is stated for part of the rows, as once, few or many counts, or as a class when the clone is expanded.

d_call: TRBD1
v_call: TRBV9
j_call: TRBJ2-5
clone_size: once
cdr3_nt: TGTGCCAGCAGCACCCAAATGACAGGGGTGGAGACCCAGTACTTC
cdr3_aa: CASSTQMTGVETQYF

d_call: TRBD1
v_call: TRBV6-5
j_call: TRBJ1-5
clone_size: -
cdr3_nt: TGTGCCAGCAGCACAAACTACAGGGGAGATCAGCCCCAGCATTTT
cdr3_aa: CASSTNYRGDQPQHF

d_call: TRBD2
v_call: TRBV6-1
j_call: TRBJ2-3
clone_size: -
cdr3_nt: TGTGCCAGCAGTGAATCGGGACTAGCGCCAGATACGCAGTATTTT
cdr3_aa: CASSESGLAPDTQYF

d_call: TRBD1
v_call: TRBV3-1/TRBV3-2
j_call: TRBJ2-7
clone_size: -
cdr3_nt: TGTGCCAGCAGCCAAGATCGGGACAGAGACTACGAGCAGTACTTC
cdr3_aa: CASSQDRDRDYEQYF

d_call: TRBD2
v_call: TRBV24-1
j_call: TRBJ2-7
clone_size: -
cdr3_nt: TGTGCCACCAGTGACCCTCACAGGACTAGCGGGAGAACCGACGAGCAGTACTTC
cdr3_aa: CATSDPHRTSGRTDEQYF

d_call: -
v_call: TRBV11-3
j_call: TRBJ2-2
clone_size: -
cdr3_nt: TGTGCCAGCAGCTTAGCTGACACCGGGGAGCTGTTTTTT
cdr3_aa: CASSLADTGELFF

d_call: TRBD2
v_call: TRBV11-2
j_call: TRBJ2-1
clone_size: few
cdr3_nt: TGTGCCAGCAGTAAGGGACTAGCGGAAGAGGACAATGAGCAGTTCTTC
cdr3_aa: CASSKGLAEEDNEQFF

d_call: TRBD2
v_call: TRBV7-2
j_call: TRBJ2-3
clone_size: -
cdr3_nt: TGTGCCAGCAGCCAGGGACTAGCGGGGGGTTGGAAGTATTTT
cdr3_aa: CASSQGLAGGWKYF

d_call: TRBD2
v_call: TRBV5-6
j_call: TRBJ2-5
clone_size: -
cdr3_nt: TGTGCCAGCAGCCGGGAGGACTGGCAAGAGACCCAGTACTTC
cdr3_aa: CASSREDWQETQYF

d_call: -
v_call: TRBV18
j_call: TRBJ1-5
clone_size: -
cdr3_nt: TGTGCCAGCTCAGGAAGCGGGCCGCCCAATCAGCCCCAGCATTTT
cdr3_aa: CASSGSGPPNQPQHF